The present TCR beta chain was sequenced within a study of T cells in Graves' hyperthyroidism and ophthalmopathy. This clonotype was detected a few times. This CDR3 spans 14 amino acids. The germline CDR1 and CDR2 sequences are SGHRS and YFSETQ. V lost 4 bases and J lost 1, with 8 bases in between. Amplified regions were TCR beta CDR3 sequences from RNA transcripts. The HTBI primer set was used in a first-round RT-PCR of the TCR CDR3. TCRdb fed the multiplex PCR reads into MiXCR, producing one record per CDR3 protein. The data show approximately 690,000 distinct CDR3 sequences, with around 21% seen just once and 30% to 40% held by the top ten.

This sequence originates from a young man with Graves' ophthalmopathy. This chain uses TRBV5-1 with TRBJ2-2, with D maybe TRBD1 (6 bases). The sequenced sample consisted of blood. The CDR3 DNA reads TGCGCCAGCAGCGCACAGGGGAACACCGGGGAGCTGTTTTTT. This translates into CASSAQGNTGELFF.